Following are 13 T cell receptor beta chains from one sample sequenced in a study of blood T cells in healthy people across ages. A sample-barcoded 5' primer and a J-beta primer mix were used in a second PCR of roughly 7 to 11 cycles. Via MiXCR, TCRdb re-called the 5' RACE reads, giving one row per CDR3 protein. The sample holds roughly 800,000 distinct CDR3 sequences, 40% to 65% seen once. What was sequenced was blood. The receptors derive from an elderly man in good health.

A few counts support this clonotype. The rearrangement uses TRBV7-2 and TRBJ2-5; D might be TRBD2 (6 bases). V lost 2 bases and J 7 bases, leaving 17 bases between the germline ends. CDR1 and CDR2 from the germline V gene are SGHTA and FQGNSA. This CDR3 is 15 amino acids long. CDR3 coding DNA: TGTGCCAGCAGCTTACGGGAGTGGAGCGGCGCGACCCAGTACTTC. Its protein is CASSLREWSGATQYF.

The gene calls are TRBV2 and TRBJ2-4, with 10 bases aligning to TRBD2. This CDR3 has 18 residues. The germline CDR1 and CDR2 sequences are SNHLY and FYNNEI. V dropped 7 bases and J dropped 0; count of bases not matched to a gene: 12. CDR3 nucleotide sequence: TGTGCCAGCACCGAGGGTCTAGCGGGAGATCGAGCCAAAAACATTCAGTACTTC. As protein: CASTEGLAGDRAKNIQYF.

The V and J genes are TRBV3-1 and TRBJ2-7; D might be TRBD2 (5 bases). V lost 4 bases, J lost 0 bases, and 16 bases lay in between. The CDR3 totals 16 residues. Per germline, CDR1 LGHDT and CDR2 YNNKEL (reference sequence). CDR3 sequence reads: CASSPYSARSSYEQYF. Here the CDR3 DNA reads TGTGCCAGCAGCCCGTATAGCGCGAGGAGCTCCTACGAGCAGTACTTC.

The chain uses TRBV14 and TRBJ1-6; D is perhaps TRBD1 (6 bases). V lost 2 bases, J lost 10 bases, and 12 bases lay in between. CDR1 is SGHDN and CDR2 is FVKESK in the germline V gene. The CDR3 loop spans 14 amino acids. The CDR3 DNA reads TGTGCCAGCAGCCAACGGGGGGCTCAATCACCCCTCCACTTT. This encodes CASSQRGAQSPLHF.

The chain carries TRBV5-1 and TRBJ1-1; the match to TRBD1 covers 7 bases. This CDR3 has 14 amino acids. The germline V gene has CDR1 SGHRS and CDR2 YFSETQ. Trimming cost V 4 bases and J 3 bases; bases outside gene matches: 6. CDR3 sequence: CASSNRGKDTEAFF. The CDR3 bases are TGCGCCAGCAGCAACAGGGGTAAGGACACTGAAGCTTTCTTT.

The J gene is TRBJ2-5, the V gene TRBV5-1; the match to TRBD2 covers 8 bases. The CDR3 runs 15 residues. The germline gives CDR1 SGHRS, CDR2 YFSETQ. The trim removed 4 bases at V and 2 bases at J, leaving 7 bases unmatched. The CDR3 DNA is TGCGCCAGCAGCCTTCAACTAGCGGATCAAGAGACCCAGTACTTC. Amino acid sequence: CASSLQLADQETQYF.

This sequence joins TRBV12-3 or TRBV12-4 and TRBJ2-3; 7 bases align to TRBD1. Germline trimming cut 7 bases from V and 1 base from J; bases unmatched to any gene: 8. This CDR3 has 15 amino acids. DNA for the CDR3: TGTGCCAGCACCCTGGCACAGGGGCGCACAGATACGCAGTATTTT. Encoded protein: CASTLAQGRTDTQYF.

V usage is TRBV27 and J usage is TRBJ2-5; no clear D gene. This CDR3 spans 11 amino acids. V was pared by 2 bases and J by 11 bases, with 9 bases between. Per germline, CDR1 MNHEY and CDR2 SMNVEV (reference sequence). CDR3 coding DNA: TGTGCCAGCAGTTTAATAGTTACACAGTACTTC. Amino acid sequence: CASSLIVTQYF.

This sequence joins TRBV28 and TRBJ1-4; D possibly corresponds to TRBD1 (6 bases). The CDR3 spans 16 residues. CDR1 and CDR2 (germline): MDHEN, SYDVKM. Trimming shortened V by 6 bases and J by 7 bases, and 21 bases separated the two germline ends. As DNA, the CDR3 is TGTGCCAGCAGAGACCCAGGGGACGCACCTAGTGAAAAACTGTTTTTT. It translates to CASRDPGDAPSEKLFF.

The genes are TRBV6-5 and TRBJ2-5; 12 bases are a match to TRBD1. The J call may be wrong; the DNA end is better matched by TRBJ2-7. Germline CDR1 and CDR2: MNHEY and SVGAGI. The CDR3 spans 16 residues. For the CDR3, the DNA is TGTGCCAGCAGTTACTCGGGGGGACAGGGGGCGGCCGAGCAGTACTTC. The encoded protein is CASSYSGGQGAAEQYF.

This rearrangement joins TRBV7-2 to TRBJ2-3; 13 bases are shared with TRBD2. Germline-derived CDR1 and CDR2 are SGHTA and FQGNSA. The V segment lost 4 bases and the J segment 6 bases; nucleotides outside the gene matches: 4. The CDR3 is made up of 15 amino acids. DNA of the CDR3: TGTGCCAGCAGCTGGACTAGCGGGAGTTTTGATACGCAGTATTTT. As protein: CASSWTSGSFDTQYF.

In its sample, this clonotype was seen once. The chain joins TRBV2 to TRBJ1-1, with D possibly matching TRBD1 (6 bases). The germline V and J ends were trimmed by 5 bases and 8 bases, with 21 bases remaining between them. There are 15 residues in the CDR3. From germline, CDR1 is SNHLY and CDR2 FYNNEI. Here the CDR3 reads CASSWGKGVGEEAFF. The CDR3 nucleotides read TGTGCCAGCAGTTGGGGGAAGGGGGTTGGGGAGGAAGCTTTCTTT. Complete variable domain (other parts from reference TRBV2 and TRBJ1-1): EPEVTQTPSHQVTQMGQEVILRCVPISNHLYFYWYRQILGQKVEFLVSFYNNEISEKSEIFDDQFSVERPDGSNFTLKIRSTKLEDSAMYFCASSWGKGVGEEAFFGQGTRLTVV.

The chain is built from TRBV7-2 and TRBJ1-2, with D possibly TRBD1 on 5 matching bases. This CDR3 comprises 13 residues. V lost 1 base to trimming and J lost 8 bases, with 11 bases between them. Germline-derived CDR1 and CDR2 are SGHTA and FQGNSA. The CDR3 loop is CASSLGRGAGYTF. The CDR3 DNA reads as TGTGCCAGCAGCTTAGGAAGGGGCGCGGGCTACACCTTC.